These 24 T cell receptor beta chains were sequenced from one sample in a study of T cells in Graves' hyperthyroidism and ophthalmopathy. The investigators amplified TCR beta CDR3 regions from RNA transcripts. Researchers ran a first-round RT-PCR on the TCR CDR3 using the HTBI primer set. TCRdb itself ran the multiplex PCR reads through MiXCR, one entry per CDR3 protein. The repertoire holds 530,000 or so distinct CDR3 sequences, 35% to 55% seen once, with approximately 7.5% in the top ten. Sequencing input: peripheral blood or thyroid tissue (not recorded which). These receptors were collected from a young woman with Graves' hyperthyroidism.

The rearrangement links TRBV20-1 to TRBJ1-5; D is ambiguous. CDR1 and CDR2 from the germline V gene are DFQATT and SNEGSKA (reference sequence). Trimming took 8 bases from V and 2 from J, leaving 13 bases between them. CDR3 length: 13 amino acids. The CDR3 protein is CSYSRGRNQPQHF. In DNA form, the CDR3 reads TGCAGTTACTCGCGCGGCCGCAATCAGCCCCAGCATTTT.

This clonotype was observed at least ten times. This chain connects TRBV6-1 to TRBJ1-5; TRBD1 matches 8 bases. The CDR3 spans 16 residues. CDR1 and CDR2 from the germline V gene are MNHNS and SASEGT. V lost 7 bases to trimming and J lost 0 bases; unmatched junction nucleotides: 8. The CDR3 spells CASTYRGINSNQPQHF. CDR3 in DNA: TGTGCCAGCACGTACAGGGGGATTAATAGCAATCAGCCCCAGCATTTT.

This clonotype occurred a few times. The junction shows a germline mismatch at one end, possibly a read error. The chain joins TRBV10-3 to TRBJ2-7; TRBD1 agrees at 9 bases. Germline assignment: CDR1 ENHRY and CDR2 SYGVKD. CDR3 size: 16 residues. CDR3 amino acids: CASSHHRGLQDYEQYF. The CDR3, as DNA: TGTGCCAGCAGTCACCACAGGGGGCTTCAGGACTACGAGCAGTACTTC.

This clonotype has ten or more counts. The chain employs TRBV6-6 and TRBJ1-1; D is possibly TRBD1 (6 bases). The CDR3 sequence is 13 residues long. Germline-derived CDR1 and CDR2 are MNHNY and SVGAGI (reference sequence). V lost 8 bases, J lost 10 bases, and 20 bases lay in between. In nucleotides, the CDR3 is TGTGCCAGCGCCCTTGGGGGCCCGACGGGAGCTTTCTTT. Protein: CASALGGPTGAFF.

This clonotype was detected ten times or more. The chain is built from TRBV12-3 or TRBV12-4 and TRBJ2-7; D is ambiguous. V lost 1 base to trimming and J lost 6 bases, with 19 bases between them. CDR3 size: 16 residues. The CDR3 loop is CASSLGGRFGDPEQYF. CDR3 coding DNA: TGTGCCAGCAGTTTAGGAGGCAGGTTCGGCGATCCCGAGCAGTACTTC.

This clonotype was found many times. This chain links TRBV11-2 with TRBJ2-2; D is uncertain. The length of the CDR3 is 13 residues. Germline V gene sequence: CDR1 SGHAT, CDR2 FQNNGV. Trimming shortened V by 3 bases and J by 3 bases, and 5 bases separated the two germline ends. This chain's CDR3 is CASSFTDTGELFF. The DNA of the CDR3 is TGTGCCAGCAGCTTTACGGACACCGGGGAGCTGTTTTTT.

V and J are TRBV9 and TRBJ2-2, with TRBD1 as a possible D gene (6 bases). The V end was cut by 4 bases, the J end by 3 bases, with 13 bases between. The CDR3 sequence is 15 residues long. Germline CDR1 is SGDLS and CDR2 is YYNGEE. DNA of the CDR3: TGTGCCAGCAGCCCCCAGGGGTCTCACACCGGGGAGCTGTTTTTT. Residues: CASSPQGSHTGELFF. The full variable domain, rest sourced from reference TRBV9 and TRBJ2-2, is DSGVTQTPKHLITATGQRVTLRCSPRSGDLSVYWYQQSLDQGLQFLIQYYNGEERAKGNILERFSAQQFPDLHSELNLSSLELGDSALYFCASSPQGSHTGELFFGEGSRLTVL.

This clonotype was seen repeatedly, ten times or more. The rearrangement joins TRBV2 to TRBJ2-6; possibly TRBD2 for D (6 bases). The V and J ends lost 10 bases and 4 bases respectively, with 17 bases between them. CDR3 length: 15 residues. The germline gives CDR1 SNHLY, CDR2 FYNNEI. The CDR3 coding sequence is TGTGCCACCCAGGGAGGCCGTCGGGGGGCCAACGTCCTGACTTTC. It is translated as CATQGGRRGANVLTF.

This clonotype was counted at least ten times. The rearrangement uses TRBV10-3 and TRBJ1-6; TRBD1 aligns across 9 bases. CDR3 length: 12 amino acids. The trim removed 7 bases at V and 10 bases at J, leaving 2 bases unmatched. Germline V gives CDR1 ENHRY, CDR2 SYGVKD. In DNA form, the CDR3 reads TGTGCCATCACGGACAGGGGCTCACCCCTCCACTTT. Translated: CAITDRGSPLHF.

This clonotype was seen repeatedly, ten times or more. The chain uses TRBV2 and TRBJ1-1, with 8 bases matching TRBD1. The CDR3 loop spans 13 amino acids. The germline V gene encodes CDR1 SNHLY and CDR2 FYNNEI. With V trimmed by 5 bases and J by 5 bases, 4 bases remained unmatched. CDR3 bases: TGTGCCAGCAGTCCAGGGGGCTGGACTGAAGCTTTCTTT. Amino acid sequence: CASSPGGWTEAFF.

The rearrangement uses TRBV24-1 and TRBJ2-1; 10 bases match TRBD2. The V segment lost 4 bases and the J segment 7 bases; nucleotides outside the gene matches: 6. Germline CDR1 and CDR2: KGHDR and SFDVKD. The length of the CDR3 is 15 residues. In DNA form, the CDR3 reads TGTGCCACCAGTGAGGCTAGCGGGAGCCAAAATGAGCAGTTCTTC. Residues: CATSEASGSQNEQFF.

A single count supports this clonotype. The chain couples TRBV6-4 to TRBJ1-2; D is ambiguous. V lost 2 bases and J 4 bases, leaving 8 bases between the germline ends. This CDR3 region has 13 residues. CDR1 is MRHNA, CDR2 SNTAGT, per germline. The CDR3 protein is CASSDRVGYGYTF. CDR3 DNA: TGTGCCAGCAGTGACAGGGTTGGCTATGGCTACACCTTC.

This clonotype was counted ten times or more. The genes are TRBV4-3 and TRBJ1-4, with D unclear. The germline V gene encodes CDR1 LGHNA and CDR2 YSLEER. The CDR3 covers 14 residues. Trimming left V 1 base short and J 4 bases short, with 7 bases between. The CDR3 reads CASSQGLGNEKLFF. The CDR3 DNA follows: TGCGCCAGCAGCCAAGGACTGGGTAATGAAAAACTGTTTTTT.

This clonotype showed up many times. The chain recombines TRBV11-1 with TRBJ1-2; D perhaps matches TRBD1 (5 bases). Trimming removed 5 bases at V and 2 bases at J, with 15 bases between. The CDR3 consists of 15 residues. The germline V gene encodes CDR1 SGHAT and CDR2 FQDESV (reference sequence). CDR3: CASSEGLGQNYGYTF. DNA of the CDR3: TGTGCCAGCAGCGAGGGACTTGGGCAAAACTATGGCTACACCTTC.

This clonotype appeared many times. The chain combines TRBV20-1 with TRBJ1-1, with 11 bases aligning to TRBD1. Per germline, CDR1 DFQATT and CDR2 SNEGSKA (reference sequence). After removal of 5 bases from V and 4 bases from J, the junction contained 3 bases not matched to a gene. CDR3 length: 13 amino acids. The CDR3: CSARDRGATEAFF. DNA for the CDR3: TGCAGTGCTCGGGACAGGGGGGCCACTGAAGCTTTCTTT.

The gene calls are TRBV29-1 and TRBJ1-1, with 8 bases aligning to TRBD1. Trimming at V came to 5 bases and at J to 4 bases, leaving 6 bases not matched to a gene. Germline V gives CDR1 SQVTM, CDR2 ANQGSEA. The CDR3 loop spans 13 amino acids. This chain's CDR3 is CSVRQGIGTEAFF. Written as DNA, the CDR3 is TGCAGCGTTAGACAGGGGATCGGCACTGAAGCTTTCTTT.

This chain's CDR3 is CASSEYTGGYQPQHF. DNA for the CDR3: TGTGCCAGCAGTGAATACACGGGGGGGTATCAGCCCCAGCATTTT. The genes are TRBV27 and TRBJ1-5; tentatively, D is TRBD1 (5 bases). Per the germline V gene, CDR1 is MNHEY and CDR2 is SMNVEV (reference sequence). The V end lost 5 bases, the J end lost 5 bases, and 16 bases lay between the germline ends. CDR3 length: 15 residues.

The chain couples TRBV7-9 to TRBJ1-4; 10 bases fit TRBD1. J was trimmed by 3 bases and V by 5 bases; bases with no gene match: 6. Germline CDR1 SEHNR, CDR2 FQNEAQ (reference sequence). There are 16 residues in the CDR3. CDR3 amino acids: CASSPLGQGANEKLFF. CDR3 DNA sequence: TGTGCCAGCAGCCCGCTAGGACAGGGGGCTAATGAAAAACTGTTTTTT. The whole variable domain, remainder taken from reference TRBV7-9 and TRBJ1-4, is DTGVSQNPRHKITKRGQNVTFRCDPISEHNRLYWYRQTLGQGPEFLTYFQNEAQLEKSRLLSDRFSAERPKGSFSTLEIQRTEQGDSAMYLCASSPLGQGANEKLFFGSGTQLSVL.

This clonotype appeared many times. The V call is TRBV9, the J call TRBJ2-7, with 9 bases fitting TRBD2. Germline-derived CDR1 and CDR2 are SGDLS and YYNGEE. CDR3 length equals 15 residues. Germline trimming cut 2 bases from V and 5 bases from J; bases unmatched to any gene: 8. CDR3 sequence (DNA): TGTGCCAGCAGCGTCGCTAGCGGGATCGGCGACGAGCAGTACTTC. This codes for CASSVASGIGDEQYF.

This CDR3 is CSATTGALSYNEQYF. CDR3 DNA: TGCAGTGCTACCACGGGAGCCCTCTCCTACAATGAGCAGTACTTC. The rearrangement links TRBV20-1 to TRBJ2-1; D is perhaps TRBD2 (6 bases). The DNA end is more similar to TRBJ2-7, so the J call may be wrong. Germline loops: CDR1 DFQATT, CDR2 SNEGSKA (reference sequence). CDR3 length: 15 amino acids.

Many counts were recorded for this clonotype. The chain combines TRBV6-5 with TRBJ1-2; 7 nucleotides match TRBD1. The CDR3 extends over 15 amino acids. With V trimmed by 7 bases and J by 2 bases, 10 bases remained unmatched. Germline V gives CDR1 MNHEY, CDR2 SVGAGI. CDR3: CASNPGQAGNYGYTF. CDR3 DNA: TGTGCCAGCAATCCCGGACAGGCCGGGAACTATGGCTACACCTTC.

This clonotype was detected many times. This rearrangement joins TRBV7-9 to TRBJ2-6; D unclear. The CDR3 sequence is 21 residues long. The germline V and J ends were trimmed by 0 bases and 0 bases, with 21 bases remaining between them. Per the germline V gene, CDR1 is SEHNR and CDR2 is FQNEAQ (reference sequence). CDR3 bases: TGTGCCAGCAGCTTAGCCCGGGTCTTTCTTCCCTATGACTCTGGGGCCAACGTCCTGACTTTC. This codes for CASSLARVFLPYDSGANVLTF.

The CDR3 protein is CATSGGTGGFYEQYF. In DNA, the CDR3 is TGTGCCACCAGTGGGGGGACAGGGGGCTTCTACGAGCAGTACTTC. This sequence joins TRBV24-1 and TRBJ2-7; 12 bases agree with TRBD1. Per germline, CDR1 KGHDR and CDR2 SFDVKD. The CDR3 is made up of 15 amino acids. V trimming: 5 bases; J trimming: 3 bases; junction bases outside the gene matches: 4.

This clonotype showed up many times. J is TRBJ1-2 and V is TRBV19, with D maybe TRBD1 (5 bases). Germline V gene lookup returns CDR1 LNHDA and CDR2 SQIVND (reference sequence). CDR3 length: 16 residues. V gave up 5 bases and J gave up 4 bases, with 20 bases separating them. The CDR3 bases are TGTGCCAGTAGTCTACCAGACAGACACATTCCCTATGGCTACACCTTC. As protein: CASSLPDRHIPYGYTF. The variable domain in full, with the rest retrieved from reference TRBV19 and TRBJ1-2, is DGGITQSPKYLFRKEGQNVTLSCEQNLNHDAMYWYRQDPGQGLRLIYYSQIVNDFQKGDIAEGYSVSREKKESFPLTVTSAQKNPTAFYLCASSLPDRHIPYGYTFGSGTRLTVV.